This T cell receptor (beta chain) emerged from a study of blood T cell repertoires in COVID-19. Data came from immunoSEQ multiplex PCR; TCRdb stores just in-frame clones and leaves some out. The sample includes about 380,000 clones, more than 70% of them seen just once. Unmatched junction bases numbered 7, after V lost 4 bases and J lost 8 bases. Germline CDR1 is SGHTA and CDR2 is FQGNSA. The CDR3 length is 13 residues. The J gene is TRBJ1-1, the V gene TRBV7-2, with TRBD1 identical over 7 bases. Material: PBMCs or T cells enriched from blood (not recorded which). The receptor was isolated from a young woman who had recovered from COVID-19. Here the CDR3 DNA reads TGTGCCAGCAGCTCAAGACAGGGCCTGGAAGCTTTCTTT. Amino acid sequence: CASSSRQGLEAFF.